The present T cell receptor (beta chain) was sequenced within a study of cytomegalovirus exposure and HLA in healthy donors. Study-level findings and limits: The study assumed roughly uniform donor sequencing depth for presence/absence analyses. Common viral pathogens were later found to be apparently linked to several of the most significant clusters. Per published reports, the classifier diagnosed cytomegalovirus status with high specificity and sensitivity. Researchers reportedly found TCR beta sequences accurately predicted most subjects' HLA-A and HLA-B alleles.

For this clone: Its antigen is as yet unknown.

Primers included in the PCR were 60 Vbeta and 13 Jbeta primers. Clones were read by immunoSEQ multiplex PCR, and TCRdb kept only the in-frame ones, dropping some. This table holds 130,000 to 150,000 clones, approximately 77% found once. The junction had 3 bases not matched to a gene; V was cut back by 4 bases and J by 3 bases. This CDR3 is built from 14 residues. Germline CDR1 is MNHEY and CDR2 is SMNVEV (reference sequence). The receptor's source is a woman aged 45-59 years in good health and CMV-seronegative. This rearrangement joins TRBV27 to TRBJ2-7, with TRBD1 matching over 10 bases. Source material: PBMCs. In nucleotides, the CDR3 is TGTGCCAGCAGTTACGGGGACAGGGGCTACGAGCAGTACTTC. It yields the protein CASSYGDRGYEQYF.